The text below deals with one T cell receptor beta chain. Assay used: immunoSEQ multiplex PCR; TCRdb lists only in-frame clones, some missing. The table shows approximately 250,000 clones, with 85% occurring only once. The CDR3 has 15 residues. V gave up 4 bases and J gave up 0 bases; unmatched junction bases: 2. Germline CDR1 is SGDLS and CDR2 is YYNGEE. The sample belongs to a study of blood T cell repertoires in COVID-19. This receptor was obtained from a woman aged 55-69 years with active or convalescent COVID-19. The V and J genes are TRBV9 and TRBJ1-3; 9 nucleotides agree with TRBD1. The sample taken for sequencing was peripheral blood. Written as DNA, the CDR3 is TGTGCCAGCAGCACAGGGGGCCACTCTGGAAACACCATATATTTT. Its translation: CASSTGGHSGNTIYF.